Below, 4 T cell receptor beta chains from the same sample are listed, as sequenced in a study of blood T cell repertoires in COVID-19 (TCRdb year 2020). The library relied on the immunoSEQ multiplex PCR assay. Not all clones reach the TCRdb copy of this immuneACCESS table, which keeps in-frame sequences only. Checked studies attribute under half of the gap to unresolved V genes and leave the rest unexplained. The sample includes around 120,000 clones, with about 78% observed a single time. Together, the top ten hold about 2.1% of the sample. Sequenced: peripheral blood. Receptor source: an older man with acute or convalescent COVID-19.

The chain combines TRBV28 with TRBJ1-5; 7 bases agree with TRBD1. V was pared by 6 bases and J by 4 bases, with 6 bases of the junction left unmatched. The CDR3 runs to 14 residues. CDR1 and CDR2 (germline): MDHEN, SYDVKM. The CDR3 loop is CASSSGQINQPQHF. The CDR3 coding sequence is TGTGCCAGCAGCTCGGGACAGATTAATCAGCCCCAGCATTTT.

The chain uses TRBV7-3 and TRBJ2-1; 10 bases line up with TRBD2. The J segment lost 4 bases and the V segment lost 8 bases, leaving 5 bases of the junction unmatched. The CDR3 has 14 residues. Germline V lookup: CDR1 SGHTA, CDR2 FQGTGA. As DNA, the CDR3 is TGTGCCAGCGGCCCTAGCGGGGGATACAATGAGCAGTTCTTC. The encoded protein is CASGPSGGYNEQFF. The full variable domain, with the rest looked up from reference TRBV7-3 and TRBJ2-1, is GAGVSQTPSNKVTEKGKYVELRCDPISGHTALYWYRQSLGQGPEFLIYFQGTGAADDSGLPNDRFFAVRPEGSVSTLKIQRTERGDSAVYLCASGPSGGYNEQFFGPGTRLTVL.

The sample holds a few counts of this clone. This chain links TRBV7-2 with TRBJ2-2; D possibly corresponds to TRBD2 (5 bases). Trimming cost V 2 bases and J 6 bases, with 10 bases left between them. This CDR3 contains 14 residues. Germline loops: CDR1 SGHTA, CDR2 FQGNSA. CDR3 in amino acids: CASSLPRVAGELFF. CDR3 DNA: TGTGCCAGCAGCTTACCGAGGGTGGCCGGGGAGCTGTTTTTT.

The chain links TRBV5-4 to TRBJ2-7, with a weak D call TRBD2 (7 bases). The length of the CDR3 is 13 residues. The germline V gene has CDR1 SGHNT and CDR2 YYREEE (reference sequence). Trimming cost V 3 bases and J 6 bases, with 13 bases left between them. CDR3 region: CASSSRGGGEQYF. The DNA for the CDR3 is TGTGCCAGCAGCTCGAGGGGGGGAGGCGAGCAGTACTTC.